The 26 T cell receptor beta chains given below trace back to one sample, sequenced in a study of sequential checkpoint blockade in melanoma. Libraries were prepared by immunoSEQ multiplex PCR; TCRdb keeps only in-frame clonotypes and omits some of them. The sample yields under 50,000 clones, nearly 90% seen once. Indicated treatment: randomized to nivolumab then ipilimumab (arm A) or the reverse (arm B). This material consisted of CD8+ T cells sorted from blood (inferred from file names), taken from a patient given nivolumab and ipilimumab in sequence. These TCRs come from a human donor with melanoma.

The chain couples TRBV4-3 to TRBJ2-1; 13 nucleotides line up with TRBD2. CDR3 length equals 17 residues. V was pared by 4 bases and J by 3 bases, with 6 bases of the junction left unmatched. Germline V gene data show CDR1 as LGHNA and CDR2 as YSLEER. The CDR3 loop reads CASSPLGTSGIYNEQFF. The DNA of the CDR3 is TGCGCCAGCAGCCCACTTGGGACTAGCGGGATCTACAATGAGCAGTTCTTC.

The chain joins TRBV19 to TRBJ2-3; TRBD2 matches 8 bases. CDR3 length: 14 amino acids. Per the germline V gene, CDR1 is LNHDA and CDR2 is SQIVND (reference sequence). V dropped 7 bases and J dropped 1; count of bases not matched to a gene: 4. The CDR3 region is CASKGTRGTDTQYF. Here the CDR3 DNA reads TGTGCCAGTAAGGGGACTAGAGGCACAGATACGCAGTATTTT.

J is TRBJ2-1 and V is TRBV11-3; possible D gene TRBD2, 5 bases. This CDR3 is built from 15 residues. Germline V gene lookup returns CDR1 SGHNT and CDR2 YENEEA. V lost 2 bases and J lost 4, with 12 bases in between. The CDR3 sequence: CASSLRGSGYNEQFF. The CDR3 bases are TGTGCCAGCAGCTTAAGAGGGAGTGGTTACAATGAGCAGTTCTTC.

This clone was counted once. V is TRBV7-9 and J is TRBJ2-7; D might be TRBD2 (6 bases). Germline V CDR1 and CDR2: SEHNR, FQNEAQ (reference sequence). V was clipped by 5 bases and J by 4 bases, with 9 bases between them. The CDR3 consists of 12 residues. CDR3 nucleotides: TGTGCCAGCAGCGGGACTTCTTACGAGCAGTACTTC. As protein: CASSGTSYEQYF. Based on the CDR3 plus reference TRBV7-9 and TRBJ2-7, the full variable domain is DTGVSQNPRHKITKRGQNVTFRCDPISEHNRLYWYRQTLGQGPEFLTYFQNEAQLEKSRLLSDRFSAERPKGSFSTLEIQRTEQGDSAMYLCASSGTSYEQYFGPGTRLTVT.

The rearrangement links TRBV9 to TRBJ1-4, with D unresolved. Germline-derived CDR1 and CDR2 are SGDLS and YYNGEE. V lost 0 bases and J 10 bases, leaving 13 bases between the germline ends. There are 14 residues in the CDR3. Written as DNA, the CDR3 is TGTGCCAGCAGCGTAGGTCACCTAGGCGGAAAACTGTTTTTT. This codes for CASSVGHLGGKLFF.

The table lists this clone with a count of one. The chain carries TRBV30 and TRBJ2-1, with a possible D match to TRBD2 (5 bases). V gave up 3 bases and J gave up 1 base, with 16 bases separating them. Germline V lookup: CDR1 GTSNPN, CDR2 SVGIG (reference sequence). The CDR3 consists of 16 residues. The CDR3 region is CAWRDLLGLSYNEQFF. The CDR3, as DNA: TGTGCCTGGAGGGACTTACTAGGGTTGTCCTACAATGAGCAGTTCTTC.

The V call is TRBV4-1, the J call TRBJ2-7, with D perhaps TRBD1 (6 bases). This CDR3 comprises 16 residues. V dropped 0 bases and J dropped 2 bases, with 14 bases sitting between them. The germline gives CDR1 MGHRA, CDR2 YSYEKL. CDR3 in DNA: TGCGCCAGCAGCCAAGAAGGACAGCTACTTACCTACGAGCAGTACTTC. Its translation: CASSQEGQLLTYEQYF.

The rearrangement uses TRBV2 and TRBJ2-2, with a possible D match to TRBD1 (5 bases). Germline V lookup: CDR1 SNHLY, CDR2 FYNNEI. With 6 bases removed from V and 3 bases from J, the gap between germline ends came to 11 bases. This CDR3 has 14 residues. This CDR3 is CASRVDSYTGELFF. Written as DNA, the CDR3 is TGTGCCAGCAGAGTCGACAGCTACACCGGGGAGCTGTTTTTT.

The chain recombines TRBV30 with TRBJ2-2, with D unclear. CDR3 length equals 15 residues. V was trimmed by 4 bases and J by 0 bases, leaving 12 bases between them. CDR1 is GTSNPN and CDR2 is SVGIG in the germline V gene (reference sequence). The CDR3 region has the DNA TGTGCCTGGAAGAAGGAGACTTCGAACACCGGGGAGCTGTTTTTT. This sequence encodes CAWKKETSNTGELFF.

The table lists this clone with a count of one. This chain's CDR3 is CATSTLLRSGSDTQYF. The CDR3 DNA reads TGTGCCACCAGCACCCTATTGCGGAGCGGATCAGATACGCAGTATTTT. The chain carries TRBV15 and TRBJ2-3; TRBD2 is a possible D gene (5 bases). Trimming removed 4 bases at V and 4 bases at J, with 18 bases between. This CDR3 spans 16 amino acids. Germline V CDR1 and CDR2: LNHNV, YYDKDF (reference sequence).

This clone showed up just a few times. This chain joins TRBV19 and TRBJ1-5, with D hard to call. The V gene's germline CDR1 is LNHDA and CDR2 SQIVND (reference sequence). V lost 3 bases and J lost 6, with 15 bases in between. There are 15 residues in the CDR3. The CDR3 region has the DNA TGTGCCAGTAGTATGGAGGAGCAGGCCTTTCAGCCCCAGCATTTT. This translates into CASSMEEQAFQPQHF.

Only one count was recorded for this clone. This chain links TRBV4-2 with TRBJ2-1; perhaps TRBD2 as D (5 bases). The germline gives CDR1 LGHNA, CDR2 YNFKEQ. Between the trimmed V and J ends, which lost 4 bases and 6 bases, there was a span of 13 bases. This CDR3 is 14 amino acids long. The CDR3 sequence: CASSPSERANEQFF. CDR3 in DNA: TGTGCCAGCAGCCCGTCGGAGAGGGCCAATGAGCAGTTCTTC.

The chain recombines TRBV7-3 with TRBJ1-2; the D gene is possibly TRBD1 (6 bases). Germline V lookup: CDR1 SGHTA, CDR2 FQGTGA. CDR3 length: 13 residues. V lost 4 bases and J lost 4, with 10 bases in between. CDR3 residues: CASSSGHLYGYTF. DNA of the CDR3: TGTGCCAGCAGCTCGGGACATCTCTATGGCTACACCTTC.

Remarks on this clone: One end of the junction fails to match germline, which may point to a read error. This same CDR3 is encoded by further DNA sequences in the sample. The CDR3 nucleotides are TGTGCCAGCAGCTTAGTTGGACAGCGGTATGGTTACACCTTC. Translated: CASSLVGQRYGYTF. The J gene is TRBJ1-2, the V gene TRBV7-9, with TRBD1 as a possible D gene (6 bases). Germline lookup yields CDR1 SEHNR and CDR2 FQNEAQ (reference sequence). There are 14 residues in the CDR3.

This clone is categorized as medium-sized. V and J are TRBV7-9 and TRBJ2-7; tentative D call: TRBD2 (5 bases). This CDR3 has 13 residues. Germline V gives CDR1 SEHNR, CDR2 FQNEAQ (reference sequence). V was shortened by 4 bases and J by 1 base, with 8 bases between the two germline ends. The chain's CDR3 is CASSSGISYEQYF. The CDR3 nucleotides are TGTGCCAGCAGCTCCGGGATATCCTACGAGCAGTACTTC.

This rearrangement joins TRBV19 to TRBJ2-1; TRBD2 agrees at 10 bases. The germline gives CDR1 LNHDA, CDR2 SQIVND (reference sequence). V trimming: 5 bases; J trimming: 4 bases; junction bases outside the gene matches: 5. This CDR3 region has 15 residues. CDR3 amino acids: CASSHSGGEYNEQFF. The CDR3 DNA reads TGTGCCAGTAGTCACAGCGGGGGGGAGTACAATGAGCAGTTCTTC.

This rearrangement joins TRBV27 to TRBJ2-7; 7 nucleotides align to TRBD1. This CDR3 spans 18 amino acids. Per germline, CDR1 MNHEY and CDR2 SMNVEV (reference sequence). Germline trimming cut 4 bases from V and 5 bases from J; bases unmatched to any gene: 20. The CDR3 DNA sequence: TGTGCCAGCAGTTCGGGGCTAAGGGACAGAAGCCTTCGGAACGAGCAGTACTTC. Translated: CASSSGLRDRSLRNEQYF.

The genes are TRBV19 and TRBJ1-5, with unresolved D. The length of the CDR3 is 15 residues. CDR1 and CDR2 from the germline V gene are LNHDA and SQIVND (reference sequence). Trimming removed 5 bases from V and 0 bases from J, with 11 bases in between. This CDR3 reads CASSLGSYSNQPQHF. The CDR3 nucleotides read TGTGCCAGTAGTCTGGGGAGCTATAGCAATCAGCCCCAGCATTTT.

This chain uses TRBV28 with TRBJ2-1; no reliable D call. From germline, CDR1 is MDHEN and CDR2 SYDVKM. The CDR3 runs 12 residues. Between the trimmed V and J ends, which lost 3 bases and 14 bases, there was a span of 14 bases. The CDR3: CASSLGNSLKFF. As DNA, the CDR3 is TGTGCCAGCAGTTTGGGTAACAGCCTTAAGTTCTTC.

This clone was observed a few times. This chain joins TRBV19 and TRBJ1-5; 9 positions match TRBD1. Germline loops: CDR1 LNHDA, CDR2 SQIVND (reference sequence). This CDR3 is built from 13 residues. J was trimmed by 10 bases and V by 6 bases; bases with no gene match: 7. CDR3 sequence reads: CASRQTGGVPQHF. For the CDR3, the DNA is TGTGCCAGTAGACAGACAGGGGGAGTTCCCCAGCATTTT.

The rearrangement links TRBV4-1 to TRBJ2-7; tentatively, D is TRBD1 (6 bases). The ends were cut back, 0 bases at V and 4 bases at J, with 10 bases in the middle. Germline loops: CDR1 MGHRA, CDR2 YSYEKL. The CDR3 has 14 residues. The CDR3 DNA is TGCGCCAGCAGCCAAGACTCACAGGGTTACGAGCAGTACTTC. It translates to CASSQDSQGYEQYF.

The chain employs TRBV27 and TRBJ1-1; D possibly corresponds to TRBD1 (5 bases). CDR1 MNHEY and CDR2 SMNVEV come from the germline V gene (reference sequence). This CDR3 has 15 residues. V lost 3 bases to trimming and J lost 0 bases, with 11 bases between them. CDR3: CASSFTGDLNTEAFF. DNA of the CDR3: TGTGCCAGCAGTTTTACAGGCGATCTGAACACTGAAGCTTTCTTT.

The rearrangement uses TRBV2 and TRBJ1-4; 9 bases map to TRBD1. The CDR3 is made up of 18 amino acids. The germline V gene encodes CDR1 SNHLY and CDR2 FYNNEI. The V gene end was trimmed by 0 bases and the J gene end by 4 bases; junction bases not matched to a gene: 9. Here the CDR3 reads CASSEARTGTGYNEKLFF. The CDR3 DNA sequence: TGTGCCAGCAGTGAAGCCCGAACCGGGACAGGGTATAATGAAAAACTGTTTTTT.

The chain employs TRBV9 and TRBJ2-7; 13 positions match TRBD2. Germline V CDR1 and CDR2: SGDLS, YYNGEE. The CDR3 runs to 16 residues. V trimming: 3 bases; J trimming: 1 base; junction bases outside the gene matches: 4. As DNA, the CDR3 is TGTGCCAGCAGCGCTGGGGGACTAGCGGGATCCTACGAGCAGTACTTC. Its translation: CASSAGGLAGSYEQYF.

The V call is TRBV11-3, the J call TRBJ2-3; maybe TRBD2 (5 bases). The CDR3 spans 13 residues. V was trimmed by 6 bases and J by 0 bases, leaving 7 bases between them. Looked up from germline, CDR1 is SGHNT and CDR2 is YENEEA. The CDR3 region is CASRSGSTDTQYF. CDR3 sequence (DNA): TGTGCCAGCAGAAGCGGAAGCACAGATACGCAGTATTTT.

CDR3 DNA: TGTGCCAGTAGTCTAGCGTCCTACAATGAGCAGTTCTTC. It specifies CASSLASYNEQFF. This chain joins TRBV19 and TRBJ2-1, with D possibly matching TRBD2 (6 bases). This CDR3 contains 13 residues. Germline V gives CDR1 LNHDA, CDR2 SQIVND (reference sequence). Deletions cut 5 bases from V and 1 base from J, with 6 bases between.